These 16 T cell receptor beta chains came from one sample sequenced in a study of shared T cell receptors in the human thymus. The repertoire was sequenced with immunoSEQ multiplex PCR; TCRdb's copy has only in-frame clones and lacks some. This sample has around 65,000 clones, with about 95% found just once. Material: thymocytes. These receptors were taken from a human donor.

This chain uses TRBV5-6 with TRBJ2-5; D perhaps matches TRBD1 (5 bases). Germline V gene data show CDR1 as SGHDT and CDR2 as YYEEEE. The CDR3 totals 16 residues. V lost 2 bases and J lost 0, with 14 bases in between. In DNA, the CDR3 is TGTGCCAGCAGCTTTGACCGCACACAGGACCAAGAGACCCAGTACTTC. Protein sequence: CASSFDRTQDQETQYF.

The CDR3 reads CASSFSGQETQYF. The CDR3 region has the DNA TGTGCCAGCAGCTTCTCAGGGCAAGAGACCCAGTACTTC. The V call is TRBV7-3, the J call TRBJ2-5; D is possibly TRBD1 (5 bases). Per the germline V gene, CDR1 is SGHTA and CDR2 is FQGTGA. This CDR3 spans 13 amino acids. V was pared by 3 bases and J by 2 bases, with 7 bases between.

J is TRBJ2-1 and V is TRBV7-9; D is uncertain. Germline lookup yields CDR1 SEHNR and CDR2 FQNEAQ (reference sequence). The ends were cut back, 1 base at V and 0 bases at J, with 13 bases in the middle. The CDR3 is made up of 17 amino acids. The CDR3 sequence: CASSLVGGDSSYNEQFF. CDR3 coding DNA: TGTGCCAGCAGCTTAGTAGGTGGTGATAGCTCCTACAATGAGCAGTTCTTC.

The rearrangement joins TRBV2 to TRBJ2-3, with 8 bases aligning to TRBD1. Germline CDR1 reads SNHLY; CDR2 reads FYNNEI. With 10 bases clipped from V and 2 bases from J, the junction kept 8 bases outside the gene matches. The CDR3 length is 14 residues. This CDR3 is CATRTDRDTDTQYF. For the CDR3, the DNA is TGTGCCACCAGGACGGACAGGGACACAGATACGCAGTATTTT.

This chain uses TRBV29-1 with TRBJ2-2; D is unclear. V lost 5 bases and J 5 bases, leaving 18 bases between the germline ends. Germline V gives CDR1 SQVTM, CDR2 ANQGSEA. The CDR3 is 15 amino acids. DNA for the CDR3: TGCAGCGTTCTGACGAACCAAGGTTCGACCGGGGAGCTGTTTTTT. Protein sequence: CSVLTNQGSTGELFF.

This clone was counted a single time. The V and J genes are TRBV5-4 and TRBJ1-6, with D perhaps matching TRBD1 (6 bases). The germline V gene has CDR1 SGHNT and CDR2 YYREEE (reference sequence). The CDR3 extends over 13 amino acids. Trimming cost V 2 bases and J 8 bases, with 8 bases left between them. The CDR3 protein is CASSFSGDSPLHF. The CDR3 bases are TGTGCCAGCAGCTTTTCAGGGGATTCACCCCTCCACTTT. Supplemented by reference TRBV5-4 and TRBJ1-6, the full variable domain reads ETGVTQSPTHLIKTRGQQVTLRCSSQSGHNTVSWYQQALGQGPQFIFQYYREEENGRGNFPPRFSGLQFPNYSSELNVNALELDDSALYLCASSFSGDSPLHFGNGTRLTVT.

DNA of the CDR3: TGTGCCAGCACCCGTAGACAGGGGGATTCACCCCTCCACTTT. Protein sequence: CASTRRQGDSPLHF. The chain recombines TRBV6-5 with TRBJ1-6; 9 nucleotides agree with TRBD1. The CDR3 is 14 residues long. Germline values: CDR1 MNHEY, CDR2 SVGAGI. The V gene end was trimmed by 7 bases and the J gene end by 8 bases; junction bases not matched to a gene: 6.

This rearrangement joins TRBV5-1 to TRBJ1-4, with TRBD1 matching 9 bases. This CDR3 is 17 amino acids long. CDR1 SGHRS and CDR2 YFSETQ come from the germline V gene. The J segment lost 8 bases and the V segment lost 4 bases, leaving 15 bases of the junction unmatched. The CDR3, as DNA: TGCGCCAGCAGCCAACTCCCCCGGGACAGGGCTTGGGAAAAACTGTTTTTT. Translating gives CASSQLPRDRAWEKLFF.

The CDR3 nucleotides are TGTGCCAGCAGCTTAGAGGGGCTTAAGCAGTTCTTC. Its protein product is CASSLEGLKQFF. The chain has TRBV7-4 and TRBJ2-1; a possible D gene is TRBD1 (5 bases). The ends were cut back, 1 base at V and 11 bases at J, with 9 bases in the middle. This CDR3 region has 12 residues. Germline-derived CDR1 and CDR2 are SGHVT and SQSDAQ.

The chain combines TRBV15 with TRBJ1-4; 9 bases line up with TRBD1. The germline V gene has CDR1 LNHNV and CDR2 YYDKDF (reference sequence). The ends lost 5 bases at V and 7 bases at J; junction bases unmatched: 5. CDR3 length equals 14 residues. In nucleotides, the CDR3 is TGTGCCACCAGCTCTCGACAGGGGGGTGAAAAACTGTTTTTT. Translating it yields CATSSRQGGEKLFF.

The chain links TRBV27 to TRBJ1-2, with D possibly matching TRBD1 (6 bases). V lost 6 bases and J 3 bases, leaving 17 bases between the germline ends. CDR1 is MNHEY, CDR2 SMNVEV, per germline (reference sequence). The CDR3 length is 15 residues. The CDR3 bases are TGTGCCAGCAGGGCACAGGGAGTAGGTCACTATGGCTACACCTTC. It translates to CASRAQGVGHYGYTF.

This chain links TRBV9 with TRBJ1-2, with D possibly matching TRBD1 (5 bases). The CDR3 sequence is 18 residues long. Germline V lookup: CDR1 SGDLS, CDR2 YYNGEE. V was shortened by 2 bases and J by 4 bases, with 24 bases between the two germline ends. The CDR3 sequence: CASSVSWQGPSLSYGYTF. CDR3 DNA sequence: TGTGCCAGCAGCGTTTCTTGGCAGGGTCCTTCCCTCTCCTATGGCTACACCTTC.

Concerning this clone itself: At one end, the junction sequence differs from germline, possibly due to a read error. The V and J genes are TRBV4-1 and TRBJ1-3, with 8 bases that match TRBD1. The CDR3 extends over 14 amino acids. Germline V CDR1 and CDR2: MGHRA, YSYEKL. As DNA, the CDR3 is TGCGCCAACAGCCAAGACCGACAGGGGAACACCATATATTTT. Protein product: CANSQDRQGNTIYF.

The chain carries TRBV7-2 and TRBJ1-4, with D maybe TRBD1 (5 bases). Germline values: CDR1 SGHTA, CDR2 FQGNSA. Trimming pared 5 bases from V and 5 bases from J, leaving 21 bases between. The CDR3 totals 17 residues. The CDR3 is CASSPLLRYRLNEKLFF. The CDR3 DNA follows: TGTGCCAGCAGCCCCTTATTGAGGTACAGGCTCAATGAAAAACTGTTTTTT.

The chain links TRBV21-1 to TRBJ1-5; no check of the table's D call, TRBD1, against the DNA was made. TRBV21-1 is noted as a pseudogene. This CDR3 is built from 14 residues. This CDR3 reads CASSKRQHNQPQHF. The CDR3 DNA reads as TGTGCCAGCAGCAAAAGACAGCACAATCAGCCCCAGCATTTT.

The chain joins TRBV18 to TRBJ2-7; TRBD1 matches at 8 bases. V lost 4 bases and J lost 4; bases outside the gene matches: 6. The CDR3 has 14 residues. Germline V gene sequence: CDR1 KGHSH, CDR2 LQKENI. Here the CDR3 reads CASSHQGATYEQYF. The CDR3 region has the DNA TGTGCCAGCTCACATCAGGGGGCTACGTACGAGCAGTACTTC.